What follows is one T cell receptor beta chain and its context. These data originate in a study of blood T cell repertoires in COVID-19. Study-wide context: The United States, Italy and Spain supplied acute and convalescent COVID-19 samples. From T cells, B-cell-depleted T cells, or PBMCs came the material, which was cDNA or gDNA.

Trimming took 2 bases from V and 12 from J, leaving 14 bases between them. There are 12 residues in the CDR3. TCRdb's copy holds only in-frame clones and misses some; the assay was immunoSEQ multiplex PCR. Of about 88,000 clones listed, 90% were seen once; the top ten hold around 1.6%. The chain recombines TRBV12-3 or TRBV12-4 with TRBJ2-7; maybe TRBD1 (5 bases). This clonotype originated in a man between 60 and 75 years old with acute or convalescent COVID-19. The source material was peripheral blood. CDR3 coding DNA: TGTGCCAGCAGTTTAAATTTGGGGCGTGGGTACTTC. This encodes CASSLNLGRGYF.